This TCR beta chain was recovered during a study of blood T cell repertoires in COVID-19. About the research overall: Spain, Italy and the United States supplied samples that represented acute and convalescent COVID-19. Nucleic acid was either cDNA or gDNA, and it came from T cells, B-cell-depleted T cells, or PBMCs.

V shed 4 bases, J shed 10 bases, and the junction held 13 bases outside the gene matches. Germline-derived CDR1 and CDR2 are MDHEN and SYDVKM. CDR3 size: 15 residues. In the source study's methods: Reference gene primer amplification yielded estimated nucleated cell counts. The method was immunoSEQ multiplex PCR; TCRdb's version includes in-frame clones alone and lacks a portion of them. V, J and clone size are taken as reported in that table, and D and trimming were inferred from the DNA itself. The sample contains approximately 97,000 clones, approximately 84% of which appear only once. The material sequenced was peripheral blood. The TCR originated in a human donor in a cohort sampled during active COVID-19. The chain joins TRBV28 to TRBJ2-3; 8 nucleotides match TRBD2. This chain's CDR3 is CASSSGGLKHGSQYF. The CDR3 bases are TGTGCCAGCAGTTCGGGGGGGCTCAAGCACGGGTCGCAGTATTTT.